One TCR beta chain is described in this entry. Antigen: not known. V was shortened by 7 bases and J by 6 bases, with 22 bases between the two germline ends. The germline V gene has CDR1 SNHLY and CDR2 FYNNEI. The CDR3 extends over 16 amino acids. The data are from a study of blood T cells in healthy people across ages. Each of the donors had approximately 10 milliliters of peripheral blood drawn into EDTA-treated Vacutainer tubes. A second PCR of 7 to 11 cycles used a sample-barcoded 5' primer and a J-beta primer mix. TCRdb fed the 5' RACE reads into MiXCR, producing one record per CDR3 protein. Seen here are 730,000 or so distinct CDR3 sequences, roughly 41% observed once, and the top ten hold 25% to 35%. Whole-study results and caveats: Both higher diversity and more naive CD4+ cells marked long-lived donors when set against aged donors. Older age coincided with a roughly linear decline in TCR beta diversity per million T cells.

The source material was blood. The V gene is TRBV2, the J gene TRBJ2-1; the D call may be TRBD1 or TRBD2 (6 bases each). This TCR derives from a man older than 75 in good health. CDR3: CASTDGQIRGGNEQFF. The CDR3 region has the DNA TGTGCCAGCACTGATGGCCAGATCAGGGGAGGCAATGAGCAGTTCTTC.